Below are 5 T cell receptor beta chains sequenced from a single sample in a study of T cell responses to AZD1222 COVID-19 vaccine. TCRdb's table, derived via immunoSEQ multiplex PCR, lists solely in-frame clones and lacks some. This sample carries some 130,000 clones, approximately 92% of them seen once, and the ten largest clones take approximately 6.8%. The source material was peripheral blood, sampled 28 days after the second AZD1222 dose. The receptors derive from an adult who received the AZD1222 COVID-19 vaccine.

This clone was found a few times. The CDR3 bases are TGTGCCAGCAGCGCGTACCCCAAGACAGGGAACTATGGCTACACCTTC. It codes for CASSAYPKTGNYGYTF. J is TRBJ1-2 and V is TRBV9; 7 bases line up with TRBD1. The CDR3 length is 16 residues. The germline gives CDR1 SGDLS, CDR2 YYNGEE. With V trimmed by 3 bases and J by 2 bases, 10 bases remained unmatched.

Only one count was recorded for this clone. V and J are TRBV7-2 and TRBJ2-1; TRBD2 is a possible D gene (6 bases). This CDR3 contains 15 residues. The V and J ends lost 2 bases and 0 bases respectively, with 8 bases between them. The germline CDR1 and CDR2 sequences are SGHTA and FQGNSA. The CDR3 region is CASSLRGNSYNEQFF. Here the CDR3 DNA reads TGTGCCAGCAGCTTACGGGGGAACTCCTACAATGAGCAGTTCTTC.

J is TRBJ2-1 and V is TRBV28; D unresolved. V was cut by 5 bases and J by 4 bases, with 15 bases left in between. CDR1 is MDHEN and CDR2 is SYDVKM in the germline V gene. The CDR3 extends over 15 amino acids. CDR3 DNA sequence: TGTGCCAGCAGTAATACCACACGGTCTTACAATGAGCAGTTCTTC. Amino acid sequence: CASSNTTRSYNEQFF.

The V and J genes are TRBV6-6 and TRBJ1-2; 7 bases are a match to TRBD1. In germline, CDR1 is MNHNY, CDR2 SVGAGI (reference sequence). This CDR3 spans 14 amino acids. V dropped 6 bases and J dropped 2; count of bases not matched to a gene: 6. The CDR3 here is CASRLEQGNYGYTF. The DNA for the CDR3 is TGTGCCAGCAGGCTGGAACAGGGGAACTATGGCTACACCTTC.

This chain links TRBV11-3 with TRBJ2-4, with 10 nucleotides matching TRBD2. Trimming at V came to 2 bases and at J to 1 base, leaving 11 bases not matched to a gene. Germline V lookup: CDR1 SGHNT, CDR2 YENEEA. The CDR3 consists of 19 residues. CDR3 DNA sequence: TGTGCCAGCAGCTTATTTGGGCTAGCGGGGGTGAGGGCCAAAAACATTCAGTACTTC. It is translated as CASSLFGLAGVRAKNIQYF.